Listed below are T cell receptor beta chains from one sample, sequenced in a study of cytomegalovirus exposure and HLA in healthy donors. The method was immunoSEQ multiplex PCR; TCRdb's version includes in-frame clones alone and lacks a portion of them. The sample lists around 99,000 clones; 60% to 85% were seen once. Sequencing was performed on PBMCs. The receptors originated from a man in his fifties in good health and CMV-seropositive. CDR3s include the opening cysteine and the closing phenylalanine or tryptophan. A D gene is named only where the DNA matches it firmly. Size values are once, few and many counts, or a class for expanded clones, and some rows have none.

D	J	V	size	CDR3	DNA
-	TRBJ1-1	TRBV5-5	few	CASSSDPNTEAFF	TGTGCCAGCAGCAGCGACCCGAACACTGAAGCTTTCTTT
TRBD1	TRBJ2-7	TRBV19	-	CASSTPDRGRPYEQYF	TGTGCCAGTAGTACACCGGACAGGGGGCGCCCCTACGAGCAGTACTTC
-	TRBJ2-7	TRBV7-6	-	CASSLESDGGGYEQYF	TGTGCCAGCAGCTTAGAGTCTGACGGGGGAGGCTACGAGCAGTACTTC
TRBD1	TRBJ1-3	TRBV5-1	-	CASSLAAGGFGNTIYF	TGCGCCAGCAGCTTGGCCGCAGGGGGCTTTGGAAACACCATATATTTT
TRBD1	TRBJ2-7	TRBV7-2	-	CASSPGDRAWEQYF	TGTGCCAGCAGCCCGGGGGACAGGGCGTGGGAGCAGTACTTC
-	TRBJ1-1	TRBV30	-	CAWSSSGRGLAFF	TGTGCCTGGAGTTCATCGGGCAGGGGCCTAGCTTTCTTT
TRBD1	TRBJ1-2	TRBV4-2	few	CASSQGDRGGDGYTF	TGTGCCAGCAGCCAAGGGGACAGGGGAGGGGATGGCTACACCTTC
TRBD2	TRBJ2-7	TRBV2	-	CASRSGTSYEQYF	TGTGCCAGCAGAAGCGGGACTAGCTACGAGCAGTACTTC
TRBD2	TRBJ2-3	TRBV5-1	-	CASSFGTSADTQYF	TGCGCCAGCAGCTTCGGCACTAGCGCAGATACGCAGTATTTT
TRBD1	TRBJ2-5	TRBV18	-	CASSQRTGEWETQYF	TGTGCCAGCTCACAACGGACAGGGGAATGGGAGACCCAGTACTTC
-	TRBJ1-3	TRBV30	-	CAWSPNSGNTIYF	TGTGCCTGGAGTCCCAACTCTGGAAACACCATATATTTT
TRBD2	TRBJ2-3	TRBV5-1	-	CASSLGSSSGGTDTQYF	TGCGCCAGCAGCTTGGGCAGTTCTAGCGGGGGCACAGATACGCAGTATTTT
-	TRBJ1-1	TRBV6-1	few	CASRENTEAFF	TGTGCCAGTCGAGAGAACACTGAAGCTTTCTTT
TRBD1	TRBJ1-1	TRBV20-1	-	CSATTGGDPFF	TGCAGTGCTACGACAGGGGGTGACCCTTTCTTT
TRBD2	TRBJ2-1	TRBV13	-	CASTPPGGNEQFF	TGTGCCAGCACCCCCCCGGGGGGCAATGAGCAGTTCTTC
-	TRBJ1-1	TRBV7-9	-	CSSSSGDTEAFF	TGTTCCAGCAGCTCAGGGGACACTGAAGCTTTCTTT
-	TRBJ2-3	TRBV4-1	-	CASSQGAMGGDTQYF	TGCGCCAGCAGCCAAGGGGCTATGGGGGGAGATACGCAGTATTTT
TRBD1	TRBJ2-5	TRBV28	-	CASSLLGTGWQETQYF	TGTGCCAGCAGCTTACTCGGGACAGGGTGGCAAGAGACCCAGTACTTC
-	TRBJ2-5	TRBV13	-	CASSIWASEETQYF	TGTGCCAGCAGCATCTGGGCTAGCGAAGAGACCCAGTACTTC
TRBD1	TRBJ1-2	TRBV4-2	once	CASSQSGQGLGYGYTF	TGTGCCAGCAGCCAAAGCGGACAGGGACTGGGATATGGCTACACCTTC
TRBD1	TRBJ2-2	TRBV4-1	-	CASSQPWTGGVDGELFF	TGCGCCAGCAGCCAACCCTGGACAGGGGGGGTGGACGGGGAGCTGTTTTTT
TRBD1	TRBJ1-5	TRBV19	few	CASSRDRDNQPQHF	TGTGCCAGTAGTAGAGACAGGGATAATCAGCCCCAGCATTTT
TRBD1	TRBJ2-7	TRBV5-8	-	CASRENRGQESYEQYF	TGTGCCAGCAGGGAAAACAGGGGTCAGGAGTCCTACGAGCAGTACTTC
TRBD1	TRBJ1-4	TRBV4-3	few	CASSQETGGWSEKLFF	TGCGCCAGCAGCCAAGAGACAGGGGGGTGGTCTGAAAAACTGTTTTTT
TRBD1	TRBJ1-1	TRBV4-2	-	CASHPGQGITEAFF	TGTGCCAGCCACCCGGGACAGGGTATAACTGAAGCTTTCTTT
-	TRBJ1-5	TRBV28	few	CASSLWSQPQHF	TGTGCCAGCAGTTTATGGAGTCAGCCCCAGCATTTT
TRBD2	TRBJ2-2	TRBV9	-	CASSATLGGGAGGELFF	TGTGCCAGCAGCGCCACCCTGGGCGGGGGGGCGGGCGGGGAGCTGTTTTTT
-	TRBJ1-5	TRBV28	-	CASYQANQPQHF	TGTGCCAGCTATCAGGCTAATCAGCCCCAGCATTTT